The source of this TCR beta chain is a study of blood T cell repertoires in COVID-19. Across the whole study: The samples span acute and convalescent COVID-19 from the United States, Italy and Spain. PBMCs, B-cell-depleted T cells, or T cells were the source of the cDNA or gDNA that made up the material.

After removal of 6 bases from V and 7 bases from J, the junction contained 1 base not matched to a gene. Germline lookup yields CDR1 LNHNV and CDR2 YYDKDF (reference sequence). This CDR3 spans 13 amino acids. Method: immunoSEQ multiplex PCR; TCRdb's copy keeps in-frame clones and lacks some. The sample records around 54,000 clones, approximately 88% being singletons. The TCR sequence derives from a human donor in a cohort sampled during active COVID-19. The rearrangement joins TRBV15 to TRBJ1-4, with TRBD1 matching over 11 bases. The sample was peripheral blood. Here the CDR3 DNA reads TGTGCCACCAGGGGACAGGGGGGTGAAAAACTGTTTTTT. Encoded protein: CATRGQGGEKLFF.